This T cell receptor beta chain originates from a study of cytomegalovirus exposure and HLA in healthy donors. This clone was seen only a few times. Germline CDR1 and CDR2: MDHEN and SYDVKM. V was trimmed by 5 bases and J by 2 bases, leaving 7 bases between them. The CDR3 is 12 residues long. PCR used 60 Vbeta primers and 13 Jbeta primers. Sequencing was performed with immunoSEQ multiplex PCR; in TCRdb, only in-frame clones are kept and a portion is missing. Of 100,000 to 150,000 clones listed, over 65% are singletons. This TCR was recovered from a man aged 25-45 years in good health and CMV-seropositive. Sequencing was done on a sample of PBMCs. The chain recombines TRBV28 with TRBJ2-7, with D hard to call. As DNA, the CDR3 is TGTGCCAGCAGTGAGTTTACCTACGAGCAGTACTTC. It yields the protein CASSEFTYEQYF. Looking up the rest from reference TRBV28 and TRBJ2-7 gives the full variable domain: DVKVTQSSRYLVKRTGEKVFLECVQDMDHENMFWYRQDPGLGLRLIYFSYDVKMKEKGDIPEGYSVSREKKERFSLILESASTNQTSMYLCASSEFTYEQYFGPGTRLTVT.